The rows below give T cell receptor beta chains drawn from one sample of a study of blood T cell repertoires in COVID-19. Clones were sequenced by immunoSEQ multiplex PCR, and TCRdb holds only the in-frame ones, with some missing. The sample records roughly 220,000 clones, about four fifths being singletons. Sequenced sample: PBMCs or T cells enriched from blood (not recorded which). Receptors originate from a woman in her thirties or forties with acute COVID-19. The CDR3 runs from the conserved cysteine through the conserved F or W. A D gene is named only where the DNA matches it firmly. Only some rows state a clone size, as once, few, many or a class for expanded clones.

DNA | CDR3 | J | size | D | V
TGCGCCAGCAGCCGAGGGATATTTAACACTGAAGCTTTCTTT | CASSRGIFNTEAFF | TRBJ1-1 | . | . | TRBV4-3
TGCGCCAGCAGTCAACCCGGGACAGAAGATCAGCCCCAGCATTTT | CASSQPGTEDQPQHF | TRBJ1-5 | . | TRBD1 | TRBV23-1
TGCGCCAGCAGCCCCGGAACAGGGGCCACTGAAGCTTTCTTT | CASSPGTGATEAFF | TRBJ1-1 | . | TRBD1 | TRBV4-1
TGTGCCAGCAGCTTATCCTGGACTAGCGGGGTTACTTACGAGCAGTACTTC | CASSLSWTSGVTYEQYF | TRBJ2-7 | . | TRBD2 | TRBV7-9
TGTGCCAGCTCACCACTAGGGACTACCGGGGAGCTGTTTTTT | CASSPLGTTGELFF | TRBJ2-2 | . | . | TRBV18
TGTGCCAGCCGACAGGGGTTCACTGAAGCTTTCTTT | CASRQGFTEAFF | TRBJ1-1 | . | TRBD1 | TRBV19
TGTGCCAGCAGCCAAGACGGCAGGGGAAATTCACCCCTCCACTTT | CASSQDGRGNSPLHF | TRBJ1-6 | . | . | TRBV14
TGTGCCAGCAGCCCCCGTCTAGGAGTGGGCACAGATACGCAGTATTTT | CASSPRLGVGTDTQYF | TRBJ2-3 | . | . | TRBV11-2
TGTGCCAGCACGGGACAGGGGGAGGGCACCGGGGAGCTGTTTTTT | CASTGQGEGTGELFF | TRBJ2-2 | . | TRBD1 | TRBV6-5
TGTGCCACCAGCAGAGATCCAATACTGAGCGGGGCGAGCTCCTACAATGAGCAGTTCTTC | CATSRDPILSGASSYNEQFF | TRBJ2-1 | . | TRBD2 | TRBV15
TGTGCCAGCAGTTTATTGAGGGCCCAGTATTCACCCCTCCACTTT | CASSLLRAQYSPLHF | TRBJ1-6 | . | . | TRBV28
TGTGCCAGCAGCCGGACAGGTGAAGAGACCCAGTACTTC | CASSRTGEETQYF | TRBJ2-5 | once | TRBD1 | TRBV6-5
TGTGCCAGCGCATATCAACAGAGCTCTGGAAACACCATATATTTT | CASAYQQSSGNTIYF | TRBJ1-3 | . | . | TRBV2
TGTGCCAGCAGGCTGAGCGGGGAGCTGTTTTTT | CASRLSGELFF | TRBJ2-2 | . | . | TRBV6-5
TGTGCCAGCTCACCAAGCGCCGGGACAGGGGATTCTGGCTACACCTTC | CASSPSAGTGDSGYTF | TRBJ1-2 | once | TRBD1 | TRBV18
TGTGCCAGCTTCCCTCTAGCGGTAGCCGGGGAGCTGTTTTTT | CASFPLAVAGELFF | TRBJ2-2 | . | TRBD2 | TRBV7-2
TGCGCCAGCAGCCGAGACAGGGGGTCAATAGAGCAGTACTTC | CASSRDRGSIEQYF | TRBJ2-7 | . | TRBD1 | TRBV4-1
TGTGCCAGCAGGTTCGGGCGGGAGGGCCTGGTCAAGAATGAGCAGTTCTTC | CASRFGREGLVKNEQFF | TRBJ2-1 | . | TRBD2 | TRBV3-1/TRBV3-2
TGTGCCAGCACCCGGACAGGGTCGGTAAGCTCCTACAATGAGCAGTTCTTC | CASTRTGSVSSYNEQFF | TRBJ2-1 | once | TRBD1 | TRBV11-2
TGTGCCAGCAGTGTTAGCGGGAGAGTGAGGGAGCAGTACTTC | CASSVSGRVREQYF | TRBJ2-7 | . | TRBD2 | TRBV25-1
TGTGCCAGCAGCGGACTACCAACAGATACGCAGTATTTT | CASSGLPTDTQYF | TRBJ2-3 | . | . | TRBV5-4
TGTGCCAGCAGCCTAACTAGCGGGGGGGAGCAAGAGACCCAGTACTTC | CASSLTSGGEQETQYF | TRBJ2-5 | once | TRBD2 | TRBV11-2
TGCAGCGTTCGACCCCTGGGACAGGGGGCAGGAGGCTACACCTTC | CSVRPLGQGAGGYTF | TRBJ1-2 | once | TRBD1 | TRBV29-1
TGTGCCAGCAGCGAGGACAGTAATAGCAATCAGCCCCAGCATTTT | CASSEDSNSNQPQHF | TRBJ1-5 | . | . | TRBV9
TGCGCCAGCAGCTTGAGGGCTAGCGCAAGAAGGAATGAGCAGTTCTTC | CASSLRASARRNEQFF | TRBJ2-1 | . | . | TRBV5-1
TGTGCCAGCAGCCCTAGAAACGACTATGGCTACACCTTC | CASSPRNDYGYTF | TRBJ1-2 | . | . | TRBV7-8
TGTGCCAGCAGCTTAACAGGGTCGAAATATGGCTACACCTTC | CASSLTGSKYGYTF | TRBJ1-2 | . | . | TRBV7-2
TGTGCCATCAGTGCCAGACTATATGGCTACACCTTC | CAISARLYGYTF | TRBJ1-2 | once | . | TRBV10-3
TGTGCCAGCAGGCAGGGTTCCAAAAACATTCAGTACTTC | CASRQGSKNIQYF | TRBJ2-4 | few | . | TRBV7-2
TGTGCCAGCAGTTTCCCCAAACAGGGAGCTTTCTTT | CASSFPKQGAFF | TRBJ1-1 | few | . | TRBV28
TGTGCCAGCAGCGGGGACAGCCAGTATTCACCCCTCCACTTT | CASSGDSQYSPLHF | TRBJ1-6 | . | TRBD1 | TRBV9
TGTGCCAGCTTAGTTATAGCGGGAGTCGACAATGAGCAGTTCTTC | CASLVIAGVDNEQFF | TRBJ2-1 | few | TRBD2 | TRBV18
TGTGCCAGCAGTGGACAGGGAGGCAATCAGCCCCAGCATTTT | CASSGQGGNQPQHF | TRBJ1-5 | . | TRBD1 | TRBV6-2/TRBV6-3
TGTGCCGTGGGGGGCTCCTACGAGCAGTACTTC | CAVGGSYEQYF | TRBJ2-7 | . | . | TRBV19
TGTGCCAGCAGCCAAGGGACAGGGGAATACGAGCAGTACTTC | CASSQGTGEYEQYF | TRBJ2-7 | . | TRBD1 | TRBV3-1/TRBV3-2
TGTGCCAGCACTCTCACAGGGGGAGACTATGGCTACACCTTC | CASTLTGGDYGYTF | TRBJ1-2 | . | TRBD1 | TRBV7-2
TGTGCCAGCAGCCTGACTAGCGGAAAGGGGACCCAGTACTTC | CASSLTSGKGTQYF | TRBJ2-5 | . | TRBD2 | TRBV5-4
TGTGCCAGCACCAGGAGACAGTACCAAGAGACCCAGTACTTC | CASTRRQYQETQYF | TRBJ2-5 | . | . | TRBV2
TGCAGCGTCCGGACAGGAAGGTACAATGAGCAGTTCTTC | CSVRTGRYNEQFF | TRBJ2-1 | . | TRBD1 | TRBV29-1
TGTGCCAGCAGCTTTGTCTCTACAGCTAATTCACCCCTCCACTTT | CASSFVSTANSPLHF | TRBJ1-6 | . | . | TRBV7-9
TGTGCCAGCAGGGGACAGGGGGGTGGCTACACCTTC | CASRGQGGGYTF | TRBJ1-2 | . | TRBD1 | TRBV2